Shown below are 28 T cell receptor beta chains from a single sample sequenced in a study of control samples from healthy donors and cancer patients. Assay: immunoSEQ multiplex PCR; the TCRdb copy retains only in-frame clones and omits some. The top ten hold 9.5% to 13% of the sample, which has some 120,000 clones, 85% to 90% seen once. Specimen: blood. These receptor sequences come from a man younger than 40 in good health.

This clone has only a few counts. V and J are TRBV29-1 and TRBJ2-7, with D perhaps assigned TRBD1 or TRBD2 (5 bases each). Germline assignment: CDR1 SQVTM and CDR2 ANQGSEA. V was cut by 4 bases and J by 3 bases, with 10 bases left in between. The CDR3 length is 12 residues. CDR3 protein: CSVGDRSYEQYF. In DNA, the CDR3 is TGCAGCGTTGGGGACCGTAGCTACGAGCAGTACTTC.

The J gene is TRBJ2-3, the V gene TRBV6-1; D gene ambiguous. Trimming left V 2 bases short and J 0 bases short, with 3 bases between. The V gene's germline CDR1 is MNHNS and CDR2 SASEGT. This CDR3 region has 13 residues. The CDR3 sequence is CASSEPSTDTQYF. CDR3 coding DNA: TGTGCCAGCAGTGAACCGAGCACAGATACGCAGTATTTT.

The chain uses TRBV27 and TRBJ1-2; D remains ambiguous. This CDR3 is 15 amino acids long. Germline assignment: CDR1 MNHEY and CDR2 SMNVEV (reference sequence). V was trimmed by 7 bases and J by 4 bases, leaving 19 bases between them. This chain's CDR3 is CASNPRAGSFYGYTF. The CDR3 DNA reads TGTGCCAGCAACCCCCGGGCCGGCAGCTTCTATGGCTACACCTTC.

This clone was detected only a few times. The V call is TRBV5-6, the J call TRBJ2-4; either TRBD1 or TRBD2 may supply D (5 bases each). This CDR3 spans 13 amino acids. Germline V CDR1 and CDR2: SGHDT, YYEEEE. With 5 bases removed from V and 7 bases from J, the gap between germline ends came to 13 bases. Here the CDR3 reads CASSRGQENIQYF. CDR3 sequence (DNA): TGTGCCAGCAGTCGGGGCCAGGAGAACATTCAGTACTTC.

This rearrangement joins TRBV25-1 to TRBJ1-4, with a weak D call TRBD1 (5 bases). With 0 bases removed from V and 7 bases from J, the gap between germline ends came to 9 bases. The V gene's germline CDR1 is MGHDK and CDR2 SYGVNS. The CDR3 contains 14 residues. CDR3 sequence (DNA): TGTGCCAGCAGTGAATATAGGGACGTTGAAAAACTGTTTTTT. As protein: CASSEYRDVEKLFF.

The chain recombines TRBV18 with TRBJ1-1; 9 bases agree with TRBD1. This CDR3 has 16 amino acids. Looked up from germline, CDR1 is KGHSH and CDR2 is LQKENI. V gave up 5 bases and J gave up 3 bases; unmatched junction bases: 10. CDR3 coding DNA: TGTGCCAGCTCATCCCTCCCACAGGGGGCGGACACTGAAGCTTTCTTT. The encoded protein is CASSSLPQGADTEAFF.

The V gene is TRBV9, the J gene TRBJ2-6; D gene uncertain. V gave up 4 bases and J gave up 0 bases, with 11 bases separating them. Germline lookup yields CDR1 SGDLS and CDR2 YYNGEE. The length of the CDR3 is 16 residues. DNA of the CDR3: TGTGCCAGCAGCTCCCAGGCTGGCTCTGGGGCCAACGTCCTGACTTTC. Translation gives CASSSQAGSGANVLTF.

This clone was picked up one time. One junction end does not reproduce the germline sequence, and a read error may be involved. V gene TRBV2 combines with J gene TRBJ1-1; no clear D. CDR1 SNHLY and CDR2 FYNNEI come from the germline V gene. The CDR3 extends over 14 amino acids. CDR3 loop: CASIEDYLNTEAFF. In nucleotides, the CDR3 is TGTGCCAGCATTGAAGACTACTTGAACACTGAAGCTTTCTTT.

The V gene is TRBV6-1, the J gene TRBJ2-6; no reliable D call. The CDR3 has 15 amino acids. Germline lookup yields CDR1 MNHNS and CDR2 SASEGT. The V and J ends lost 5 bases and 4 bases respectively, with 12 bases between them. Here the CDR3 DNA reads TGTGCCAGCAGTTCGGACCGCTCGGGGGCCAACGTCCTGACTTTC. Its translation: CASSSDRSGANVLTF.

This clone was found a few times. The chain links TRBV28 to TRBJ1-1, with a possible D match to TRBD1 (6 bases). V lost 6 bases and J lost 11, with 22 bases in between. Germline V lookup: CDR1 MDHEN, CDR2 SYDVKM. The CDR3 covers 14 residues. CDR3 sequence (DNA): TGTGCCAGCAGGCGACAGGCGTCCAACCCCAGGGCTTTCTTT. It translates to CASRRQASNPRAFF.

The chain recombines TRBV15 with TRBJ1-6; D unresolved. The CDR3 spans 15 residues. Trimming shortened V by 0 bases and J by 3 bases, and 6 bases separated the two germline ends. The germline CDR1 and CDR2 sequences are LNHNV and YYDKDF (reference sequence). This CDR3 is CATSRDLSYNSPLHF. The CDR3 DNA reads TGTGCCACCAGCAGAGACCTGAGCTATAATTCACCCCTCCACTTT.

This clone was counted a single time. V and J are TRBV14 and TRBJ2-5; D gene ambiguous. The CDR3 length is 14 residues. Trimming left V 4 bases short and J 6 bases short, with 15 bases between. From germline, CDR1 is SGHDN and CDR2 FVKESK. The CDR3 sequence: CASSLNQIGKTQYF. DNA of the CDR3: TGTGCCAGCAGCCTAAACCAAATAGGGAAGACCCAGTACTTC.

The chain joins TRBV6-5 to TRBJ1-5; D is uncertain. V shed 6 bases and J shed 3 bases, with 12 bases lying between them. Germline V CDR1 and CDR2: MNHEY, SVGAGI. CDR3 length: 14 amino acids. The chain's CDR3 is CASRPGTDNQPQHF. CDR3 sequence (DNA): TGTGCCAGCAGGCCTGGTACAGACAATCAGCCCCAGCATTTT.

This chain uses TRBV6-2 or TRBV6-3 with TRBJ2-2; D is possibly TRBD2 (5 bases). Trimming shortened V by 0 bases and J by 3 bases, and 8 bases separated the two germline ends. The CDR3 is 15 residues long. CDR1 MNHEY and CDR2 SVGEGT come from the germline V gene. The CDR3 nucleotides are TGTGCCAGCAGTTACTCCGCGCGGGACACCGGGGAGCTGTTTTTT. Amino acids: CASSYSARDTGELFF.

CDR3 protein: CASSPGRSSGSGANVLTF. CDR3 in DNA: TGTGCCAGCTCCCCGGGCCGTAGCTCCGGCTCTGGGGCCAACGTCCTGACTTTC. The chain joins TRBV18 to TRBJ2-6, with unresolved D. The germline V and J ends were trimmed by 6 bases and 0 bases, with 18 bases remaining between them. This CDR3 comprises 18 residues. In germline, CDR1 is KGHSH, CDR2 LQKENI.

The V and J genes are TRBV19 and TRBJ1-3; 10 bases align to TRBD1. CDR3 size: 16 residues. After removal of 5 bases from V and 0 bases from J, the junction contained 4 bases not matched to a gene. Germline assignment: CDR1 LNHDA and CDR2 SQIVND (reference sequence). The CDR3 region is CASSLGTGASGNTIYF. The CDR3 DNA reads as TGTGCCAGTAGTCTCGGGACAGGGGCCTCTGGAAACACCATATATTTT.

The chain couples TRBV5-1 to TRBJ1-1, with D uncertain. There are 13 residues in the CDR3. Trimming left V 2 bases short and J 1 base short, with 6 bases between. Germline assignment: CDR1 SGHRS and CDR2 YFSETQ. CDR3 region: CASSFRTNTEAFF. CDR3 DNA: TGCGCCAGCAGCTTCAGGACGAACACTGAAGCTTTCTTT.

The chain carries TRBV3-1 (or the pseudogene TRBV3-2) and TRBJ2-4, with D possibly being TRBD1 or TRBD2 (5 bases each). Trimming removed 4 bases from V and 5 bases from J, with 15 bases in between. The germline CDR1 and CDR2 sequences are LGHDT and YNNKEL (reference sequence). The length of the CDR3 is 15 residues. CDR3 nucleotides: TGTGCCAGCAGCCCCTTTTCGGGGACGGAAAACATTCAGTACTTC. Encoded protein: CASSPFSGTENIQYF.

The chain couples TRBV9 to TRBJ2-5; the D gene is possibly TRBD1 (6 bases). Deletions cut 4 bases from V and 5 bases from J, with 18 bases between. This CDR3 contains 15 residues. CDR1 is SGDLS, CDR2 YYNGEE, per germline. This chain's CDR3 is CASSPGHTGYETQYF. The CDR3 nucleotides are TGTGCCAGCAGCCCGGGACATACGGGTTATGAGACCCAGTACTTC.

The chain links TRBV5-1 to TRBJ1-1; a weak D match, TRBD1 (6 bases). CDR1 is SGHRS and CDR2 is YFSETQ in the germline V gene. The V and J ends lost 4 bases and 1 base respectively, with 14 bases between them. This CDR3 is built from 15 residues. This CDR3 reads CASSNLRGQNTEAFF. CDR3 DNA: TGCGCCAGCAGCAACCTCAGGGGTCAGAACACTGAAGCTTTCTTT.

The chain employs TRBV19 and TRBJ1-5; D uncertain. Germline CDR1 is LNHDA and CDR2 is SQIVND (reference sequence). Trimming took off 5 bases at V and 3 bases at J, with 14 bases between the two ends. CDR3 size: 15 residues. CDR3 sequence (DNA): TGTGCCAGTAGTGAGTTCGGGGAAACCAATCAGCCCCAGCATTTT. Translated, it gives CASSEFGETNQPQHF.

The J gene is TRBJ2-7, the V gene TRBV6-1; D perhaps matches TRBD2 (5 bases). The CDR3 extends over 14 amino acids. V was cut by 2 bases and J by 4 bases, with 12 bases left in between. Germline-derived CDR1 and CDR2 are MNHNS and SASEGT. CDR3 loop: CASSEQLDPYEQYV. The CDR3 DNA follows: TGTGCCAGCAGTGAACAACTAGATCCTTACGAGCAGTACGTC.

The chain links TRBV19 to TRBJ1-1; D is undetermined. Trimming shortened V by 3 bases and J by 0 bases, and 8 bases separated the two germline ends. The germline V gene encodes CDR1 LNHDA and CDR2 SQIVND (reference sequence). This CDR3 spans 14 amino acids. This CDR3 reads CASSMGGLNTEAFF. The CDR3 DNA sequence: TGTGCCAGTAGTATGGGCGGATTGAACACTGAAGCTTTCTTT.

V is TRBV7-2 and J is TRBJ2-5; tentatively, D is TRBD2 (6 bases). Trimming took off 2 bases at V and 4 bases at J, with 11 bases between the two ends. CDR1 and CDR2 (germline): SGHTA, FQGNSA. This CDR3 is built from 14 residues. The chain's CDR3 is CASSLNGGRETQYF. CDR3 nucleotides: TGTGCCAGCAGCTTAAATGGGGGGAGAGAGACCCAGTACTTC.

The rearrangement joins TRBV10-2 to TRBJ2-7, with no clear D. The V end was cut by 0 bases, the J end by 6 bases, with 6 bases between. The CDR3 has 12 amino acids. The germline gives CDR1 WSHSY, CDR2 SAAADI. CDR3 in amino acids: CASSESGREQYF. For the CDR3, the DNA is TGCGCCAGCAGTGAGTCGGGTCGCGAGCAGTACTTC.

This clone appeared a few times. The CDR3 nucleotides read TGCGCCAGCAGCTTGCAAGCCCGGGGGTCCACTGAAGCTTTCTTT. Its protein is CASSLQARGSTEAFF. The chain uses TRBV5-1 and TRBJ1-1; D might be TRBD1 (5 bases). The V end lost 1 base, the J end lost 4 bases, and 14 bases lay between the germline ends. Germline V gives CDR1 SGHRS, CDR2 YFSETQ. The CDR3 length is 15 residues.

The chain recombines TRBV5-6 with TRBJ1-1, with D perhaps matching TRBD1 (5 bases). V was trimmed by 1 base and J by 5 bases, leaving 12 bases between them. CDR3 length: 14 amino acids. The germline V gene has CDR1 SGHDT and CDR2 YYEEEE. CDR3 bases: TGTGCCAGCAGCTTGCTCCGGGGGGGAACTGAAGCTTTCTTT. Its protein product is CASSLLRGGTEAFF. The whole variable domain, remainder taken from reference TRBV5-6 and TRBJ1-1, is DAGVTQSPTHLIKTRGQQVTLRCSPKSGHDTVSWYQQALGQGPQFIFQYYEEEERQRGNFPDRFSGHQFPNYSSELNVNALLLGDSALYLCASSLLRGGTEAFFGQGTRLTVV.

This chain links TRBV13 with TRBJ2-3; TRBD1 agrees at 7 bases. J gave up 5 bases and V 7 bases, and 6 bases lay outside the gene matches. CDR1 and CDR2 (germline): PRHDT, FYEKMQ (reference sequence). The length of the CDR3 is 13 residues. The CDR3 sequence is CASIKQGKDTQYF. DNA of the CDR3: TGTGCCAGCATAAAACAGGGGAAAGATACGCAGTATTTT.